This TCR beta chain was sequenced during a study of Ad26.COV2.S vaccination and SARS-CoV-2 variants. Losses at the gene ends were 4 bases for V and 4 bases for J; bases not matched to a gene: 8. The germline V gene has CDR1 MNHEY and CDR2 SMNVEV (reference sequence). The CDR3 covers 15 residues. The method was immunoSEQ multiplex PCR; TCRdb's version includes in-frame clones alone and lacks a portion of them. The repertoire holds roughly 350,000 clones, with 88% as singletons. Treatment: 15 to 20 received Ad26.COV2.S at low or high dose, single or two shots; 5 received placebo; per-sample allocation not given. Sample collection was performed on day 63 after the first vaccine or placebo injection.

The chain employs TRBV27 and TRBJ2-7; 9 nucleotides align to TRBD1. The receptor was derived from a person aged 18-65 years who received the Ad26.COV2.S COVID-19 vaccine or a placebo. The sequences come from peripheral blood, collected in a trial of Ad26.COV2.S vaccine versus placebo. The CDR3 DNA is TGTGCCAGCAGTTCTCACAGGGGGCGCGGGTACGAGCAGTACTTC. Translation: CASSSHRGRGYEQYF.